This T cell receptor beta chain is drawn from a study of response to subunit inactivated influenza vaccine (dated by TCRdb to the late 2010s). The study in broad terms: Deep quantitative profiling of the T cell receptor repertoire was used in the study to follow responses to a trivalent subunit inactivated influenza vaccine. Overall study results and their limits: It was suggested by the authors that each seasonal influenza vaccination may recruit only a limited number of new T cells.

The junction carries 12 bases between V and J, which are trimmed by 1 base and 2 bases respectively. Taken from cysteine to phenylalanine, the CDR3 has 15 residues. Kept here is only the CDR3 DNA, which spans 45 bases and is read in frame from base 1. CDR1 and CDR2, per the germline V gene, are SGHVS and FNYEAQ. On this clonotype itself: Its specific antigen is unknown. Base qualities are not provided; no much larger clone lies one nucleotide away.

The library was made by RT-PCR. The sequencing machine was an Illumina HiSeq 2500. TCRdb handled the public reads itself, with Q25 trimming in fastp and clone calling in MiXCR, and kept productive beta chains. One record per CDR3 amino acid sequence lists the most common genes and DNA. The table for this sample lists hundreds of thousands of distinct CDR3 sequences; about 7.6% of them were counted only once. The ten top clones hold under 15% of the sample. Rearrangement joined TRBV7-6 to TRBJ2-7; the D gene is unclear. Source: PBMCs from blood, taken roughly 24 months after vaccination. The receptor was isolated from a man aged 50 to 69 who received an inactivated influenza vaccine. Donor details come from another sample of the same person, matched by shared clones. The nucleotide sequence is TGTGCCAGCAGCTTAGATGGGCAGTTTCCCTACGAGCAGTACTTC. Its coded protein is CASSLDGQFPYEQYF.